This T cell receptor (beta chain) stems from a study of HIV-infected children after antiretroviral therapy interruption. On the study more broadly: Samples from the continuous-treatment group were taken at weeks 0, 48 and 150.

The sample's treatment: PENTA 11 planned treatment interruption arm or continuous ART arm. This clonotype was seen ten or more times. A 3' RACE protocol on RNA, with unique molecular identifiers, produced the TCR library. One entry per CDR3 protein, called by TCRdb with MiXCR from the 3' RACE reads. The profile covers some 41,000 distinct CDR3 sequences, with approximately 6.1% appearing a single time and roughly 1% taken by the ten largest. Unmatched junction bases numbered 5, after V lost 0 bases and J lost 5 bases. CDR1 is SGHRS and CDR2 is YFSETQ in the germline V gene. The CDR3 is 15 residues long.

The sequence was collected from a pool of human donors with HIV. Source: CD45RA+ CD4+ T cells from PBMCs, pooled from several time points, taken from a donor given antiretroviral therapy, either interrupted or continuous. Subset noted: naive CD4+ CD45RA+ CD45RO- T cells. The chain carries TRBV5-1 and TRBJ2-5, with 9 bases matching TRBD1. CDR3 nucleotide sequence: TGCGCCAGCAGCTTGGGACAGGGGGTGGTTGAGACCCAGTACTTC. Its protein product is CASSLGQGVVETQYF.